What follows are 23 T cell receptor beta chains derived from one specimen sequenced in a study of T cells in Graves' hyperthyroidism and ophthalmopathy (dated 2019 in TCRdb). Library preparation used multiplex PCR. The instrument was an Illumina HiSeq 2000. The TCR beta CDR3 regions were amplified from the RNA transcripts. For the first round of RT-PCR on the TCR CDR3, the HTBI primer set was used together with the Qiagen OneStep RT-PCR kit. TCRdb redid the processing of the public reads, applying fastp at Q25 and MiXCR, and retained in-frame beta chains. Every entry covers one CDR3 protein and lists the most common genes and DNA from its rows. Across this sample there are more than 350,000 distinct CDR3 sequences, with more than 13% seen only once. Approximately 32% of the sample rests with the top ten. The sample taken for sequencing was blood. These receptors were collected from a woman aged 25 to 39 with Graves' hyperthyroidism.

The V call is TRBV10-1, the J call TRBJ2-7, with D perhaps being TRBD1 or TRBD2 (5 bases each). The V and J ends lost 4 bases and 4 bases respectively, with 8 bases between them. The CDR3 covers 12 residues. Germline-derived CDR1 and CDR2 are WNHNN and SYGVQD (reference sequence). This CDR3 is CASSGGMYEQYF. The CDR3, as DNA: TGCGCCAGCAGTGGGGGGATGTACGAGCAGTACTTC.

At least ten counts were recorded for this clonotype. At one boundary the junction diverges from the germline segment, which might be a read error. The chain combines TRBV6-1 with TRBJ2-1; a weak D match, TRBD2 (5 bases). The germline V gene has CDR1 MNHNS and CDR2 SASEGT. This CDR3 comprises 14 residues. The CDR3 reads CASIVGLSFNEQFF. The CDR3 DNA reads TGTGCCAGCATTGTCGGACTTTCCTTCAATGAGCAGTTCTTC.

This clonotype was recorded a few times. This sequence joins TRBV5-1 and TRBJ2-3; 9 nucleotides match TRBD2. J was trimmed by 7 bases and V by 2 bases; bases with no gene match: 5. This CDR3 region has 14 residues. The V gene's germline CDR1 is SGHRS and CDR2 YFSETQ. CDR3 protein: CASSLGTSSNTQYF. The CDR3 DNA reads TGCGCCAGCAGCTTAGGGACTAGCAGCAATACGCAGTATTTT.

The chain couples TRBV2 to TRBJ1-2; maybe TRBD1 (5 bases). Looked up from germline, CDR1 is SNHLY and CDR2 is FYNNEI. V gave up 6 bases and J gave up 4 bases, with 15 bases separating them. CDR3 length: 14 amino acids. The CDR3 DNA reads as TGTGCCAGCAGCGGGTCAGGGTCTGGCTATGGCTACACCTTC. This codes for CASSGSGSGYGYTF.

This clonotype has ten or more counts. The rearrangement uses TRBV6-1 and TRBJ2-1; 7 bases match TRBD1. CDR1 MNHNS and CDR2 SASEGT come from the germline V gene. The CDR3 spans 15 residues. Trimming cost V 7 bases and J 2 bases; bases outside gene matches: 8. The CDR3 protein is CASTQGDGAYNEQFF. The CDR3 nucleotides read TGTGCCAGCACCCAGGGGGACGGAGCCTACAATGAGCAGTTCTTC.

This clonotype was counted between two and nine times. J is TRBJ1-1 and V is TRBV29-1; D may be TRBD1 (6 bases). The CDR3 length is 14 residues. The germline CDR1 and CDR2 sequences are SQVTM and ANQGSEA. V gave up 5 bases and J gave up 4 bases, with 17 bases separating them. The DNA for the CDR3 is TGCAGCGTTCAAGTCAGGGGTTACGGCACTGAAGCTTTCTTT. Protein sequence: CSVQVRGYGTEAFF.

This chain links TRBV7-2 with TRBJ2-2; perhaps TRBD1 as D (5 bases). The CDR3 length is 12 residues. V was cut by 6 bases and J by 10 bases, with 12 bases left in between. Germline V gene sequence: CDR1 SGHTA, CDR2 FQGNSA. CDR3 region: CASSRQSTELFF. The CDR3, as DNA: TGTGCCAGCAGTCGACAGTCGACGGAGCTGTTTTTT. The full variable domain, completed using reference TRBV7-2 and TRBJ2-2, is GAGVSQSPSNKVTEKGKDVELRCDPISGHTALYWYRQSLGQGLEFLIYFQGNSAPDKSGLPSDRFSAERTGGSVSTLTIQRTQQEDSAVYLCASSRQSTELFFGEGSRLTVL.

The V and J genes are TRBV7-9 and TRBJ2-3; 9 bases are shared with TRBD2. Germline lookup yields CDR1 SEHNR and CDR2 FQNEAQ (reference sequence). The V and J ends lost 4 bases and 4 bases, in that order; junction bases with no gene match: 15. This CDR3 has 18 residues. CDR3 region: CASSSGRPGRGGADTQYF. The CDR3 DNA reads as TGTGCCAGCAGCTCCGGGCGACCTGGGCGGGGGGGCGCAGATACGCAGTATTTT. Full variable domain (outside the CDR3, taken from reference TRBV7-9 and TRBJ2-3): DTGVSQNPRHKITKRGQNVTFRCDPISEHNRLYWYRQTLGQGPEFLTYFQNEAQLEKSRLLSDRFSAERPKGSFSTLEIQRTEQGDSAMYLCASSSGRPGRGGADTQYFGPGTRLTVL.

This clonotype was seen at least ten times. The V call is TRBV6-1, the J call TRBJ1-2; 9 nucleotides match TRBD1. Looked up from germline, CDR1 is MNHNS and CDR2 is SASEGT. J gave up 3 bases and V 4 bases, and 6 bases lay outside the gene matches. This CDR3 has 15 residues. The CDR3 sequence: CASSVPGQGYYGYTF. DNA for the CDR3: TGTGCCAGCAGTGTACCGGGACAGGGTTACTATGGCTACACCTTC.

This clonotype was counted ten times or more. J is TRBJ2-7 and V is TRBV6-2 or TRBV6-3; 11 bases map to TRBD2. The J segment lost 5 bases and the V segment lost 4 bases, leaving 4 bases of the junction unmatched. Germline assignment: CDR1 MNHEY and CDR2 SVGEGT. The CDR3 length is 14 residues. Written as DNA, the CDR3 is TGTGCCAGCAGTTCACTAGCGGGAGTTGACGAGCAGTACTTC. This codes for CASSSLAGVDEQYF.

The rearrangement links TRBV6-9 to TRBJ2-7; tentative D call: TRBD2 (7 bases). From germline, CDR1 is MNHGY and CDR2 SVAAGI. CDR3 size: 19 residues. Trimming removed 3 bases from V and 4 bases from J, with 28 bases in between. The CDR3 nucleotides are TGTGCCAGCAGTTACAGGGGCCCATTCTCGGGAGGTCTACGGTACGAGCAGTACTTC. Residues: CASSYRGPFSGGLRYEQYF.

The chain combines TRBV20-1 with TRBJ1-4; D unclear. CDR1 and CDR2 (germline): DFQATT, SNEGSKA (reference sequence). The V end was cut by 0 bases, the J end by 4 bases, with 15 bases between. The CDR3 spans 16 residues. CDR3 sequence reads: CSARDQTGRDNEKLFF. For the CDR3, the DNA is TGCAGTGCTAGAGATCAAACGGGGAGGGATAATGAAAAACTGTTTTTT.

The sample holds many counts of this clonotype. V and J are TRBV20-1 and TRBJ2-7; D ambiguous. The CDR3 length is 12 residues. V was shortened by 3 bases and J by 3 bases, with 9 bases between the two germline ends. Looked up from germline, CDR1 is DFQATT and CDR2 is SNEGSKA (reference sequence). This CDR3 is CSARDMGYEQYF. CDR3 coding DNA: TGCAGTGCTAGGGATATGGGCTACGAGCAGTACTTC.

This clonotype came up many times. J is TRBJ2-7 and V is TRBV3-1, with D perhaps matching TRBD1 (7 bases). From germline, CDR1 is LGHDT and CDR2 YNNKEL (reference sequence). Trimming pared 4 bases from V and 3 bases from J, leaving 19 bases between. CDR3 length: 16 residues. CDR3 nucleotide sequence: TGTGCCAGCAGCCGAGGAGGGGGCCTACTAAACTACGAGCAGTACTTC. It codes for CASSRGGGLLNYEQYF.

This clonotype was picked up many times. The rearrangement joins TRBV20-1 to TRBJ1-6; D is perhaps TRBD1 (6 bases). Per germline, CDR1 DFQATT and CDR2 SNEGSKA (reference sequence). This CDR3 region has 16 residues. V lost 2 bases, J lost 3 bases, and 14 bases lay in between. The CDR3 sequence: CSARKTGILYNSPLHF. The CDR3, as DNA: TGCAGTGCTAGAAAGACAGGAATTCTCTATAATTCACCCCTCCACTTT.

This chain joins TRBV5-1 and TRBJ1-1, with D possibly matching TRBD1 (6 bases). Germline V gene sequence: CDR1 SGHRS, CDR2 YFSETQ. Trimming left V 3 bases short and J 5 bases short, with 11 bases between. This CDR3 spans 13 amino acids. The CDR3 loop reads CASSSPQGTEAFF. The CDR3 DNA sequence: TGCGCCAGCAGCTCCCCCCAGGGGACTGAAGCTTTCTTT.

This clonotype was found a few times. In DNA form, the CDR3 reads TGCAGTGCTGGGGGGGCGCTTATCAGCTCTGGGGCCAACGTCCTGACTTTC. It translates to CSAGGALISSGANVLTF. The chain couples TRBV20-1 to TRBJ2-6, with D perhaps matching TRBD2 (7 bases). The V end was cut by 5 bases, the J end by 0 bases, with 17 bases between. The CDR3 consists of 17 residues. From germline, CDR1 is DFQATT and CDR2 SNEGSKA (reference sequence).

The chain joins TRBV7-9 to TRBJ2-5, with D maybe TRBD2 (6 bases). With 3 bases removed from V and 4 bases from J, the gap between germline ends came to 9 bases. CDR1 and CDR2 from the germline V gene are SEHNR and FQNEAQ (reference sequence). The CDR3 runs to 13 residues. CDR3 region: CASSFRLVETQYF. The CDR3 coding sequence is TGTGCCAGCAGCTTCCGACTAGTAGAGACCCAGTACTTC.

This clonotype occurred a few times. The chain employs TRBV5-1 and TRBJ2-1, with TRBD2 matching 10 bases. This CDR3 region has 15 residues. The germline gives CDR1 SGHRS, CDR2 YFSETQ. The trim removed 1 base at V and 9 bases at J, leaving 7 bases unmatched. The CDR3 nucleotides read TGCGCCAGCAGCTTGTTGTCTAGCGGGAGCTCTGAGCAGTTCTTC. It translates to CASSLLSSGSSEQFF.

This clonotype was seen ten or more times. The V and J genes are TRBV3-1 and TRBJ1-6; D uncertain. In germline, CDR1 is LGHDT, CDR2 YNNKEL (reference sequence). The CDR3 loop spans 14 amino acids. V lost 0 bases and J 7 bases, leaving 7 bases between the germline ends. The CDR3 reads CASSQDSVNSPLHF. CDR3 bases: TGTGCCAGCAGCCAAGACAGTGTGAATTCACCCCTCCACTTT.

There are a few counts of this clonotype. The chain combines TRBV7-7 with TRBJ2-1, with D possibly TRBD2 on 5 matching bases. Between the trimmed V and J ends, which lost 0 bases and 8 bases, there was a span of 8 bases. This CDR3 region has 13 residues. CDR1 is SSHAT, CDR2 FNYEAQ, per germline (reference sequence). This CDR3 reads CASSLAMRDEQFF. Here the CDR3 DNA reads TGTGCCAGCAGCTTAGCGATGAGGGATGAGCAGTTCTTC.

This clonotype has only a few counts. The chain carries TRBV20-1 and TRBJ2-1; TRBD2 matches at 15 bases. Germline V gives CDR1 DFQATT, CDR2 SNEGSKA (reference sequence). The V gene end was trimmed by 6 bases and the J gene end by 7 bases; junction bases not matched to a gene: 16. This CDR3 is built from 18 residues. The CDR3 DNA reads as TGCAGTGCCGATACCCGGACTAGCGGGAGGGAGCTACGAAATGAGCAGTTCTTC. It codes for CSADTRTSGRELRNEQFF.

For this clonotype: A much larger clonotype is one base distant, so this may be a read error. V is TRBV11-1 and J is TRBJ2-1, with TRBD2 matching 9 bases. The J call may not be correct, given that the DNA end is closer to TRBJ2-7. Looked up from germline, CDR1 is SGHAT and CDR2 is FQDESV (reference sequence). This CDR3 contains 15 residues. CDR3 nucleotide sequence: TGTGCCAGTCGATGGGCGGGAGGGGGATACAATGAGCAGTACTTC. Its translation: CASRWAGGGYNEQYF.